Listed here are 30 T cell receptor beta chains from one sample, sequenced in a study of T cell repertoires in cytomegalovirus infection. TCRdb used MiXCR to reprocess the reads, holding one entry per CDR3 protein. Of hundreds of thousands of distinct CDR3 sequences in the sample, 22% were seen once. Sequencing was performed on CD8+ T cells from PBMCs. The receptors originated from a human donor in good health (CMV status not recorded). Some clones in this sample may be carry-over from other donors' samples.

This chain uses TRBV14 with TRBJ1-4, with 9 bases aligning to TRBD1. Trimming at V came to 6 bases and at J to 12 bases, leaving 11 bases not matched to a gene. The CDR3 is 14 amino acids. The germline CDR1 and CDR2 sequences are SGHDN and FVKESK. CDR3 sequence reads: CASSLGGTGSELFF. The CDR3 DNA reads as TGTGCCAGCAGTCTCGGCGGGACAGGGTCGGAACTGTTTTTT.

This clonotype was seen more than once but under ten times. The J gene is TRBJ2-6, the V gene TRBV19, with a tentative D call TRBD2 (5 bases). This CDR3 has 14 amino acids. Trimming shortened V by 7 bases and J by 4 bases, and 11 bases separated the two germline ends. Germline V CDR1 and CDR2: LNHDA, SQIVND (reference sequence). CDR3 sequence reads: CASNTPGGANVLTF. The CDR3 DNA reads TGTGCCAGTAATACCCCGGGAGGGGCCAACGTCCTGACTTTC.

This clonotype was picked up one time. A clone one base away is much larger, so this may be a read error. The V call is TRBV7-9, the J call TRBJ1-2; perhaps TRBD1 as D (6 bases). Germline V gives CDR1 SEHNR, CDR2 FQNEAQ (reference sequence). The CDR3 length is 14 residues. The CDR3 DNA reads TGTGCCCGCAGCTTAGCGGGGCAGGGGCGCGGCTACACCTTC. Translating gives CARSLAGQGRGYTF.

The CDR3 DNA is TGTGCCAGCAGCTTCGGTTTAGATACGCAGTATTTT. Translated: CASSFGLDTQYF. The chain has TRBV13 and TRBJ2-3, with no clear D. The CDR3 has 12 residues. Germline-derived CDR1 and CDR2 are PRHDT and FYEKMQ (reference sequence). Trimming stripped 3 bases from V and 5 bases from J, with 6 bases between.

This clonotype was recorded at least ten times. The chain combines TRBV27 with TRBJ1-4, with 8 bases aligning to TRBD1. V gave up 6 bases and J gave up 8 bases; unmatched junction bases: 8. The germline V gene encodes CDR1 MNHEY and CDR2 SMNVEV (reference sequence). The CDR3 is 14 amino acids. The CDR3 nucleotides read TGTGCCAGCAGCCTCCAGGGGGCGGAAGAAAAACTGTTTTTT. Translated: CASSLQGAEEKLFF.

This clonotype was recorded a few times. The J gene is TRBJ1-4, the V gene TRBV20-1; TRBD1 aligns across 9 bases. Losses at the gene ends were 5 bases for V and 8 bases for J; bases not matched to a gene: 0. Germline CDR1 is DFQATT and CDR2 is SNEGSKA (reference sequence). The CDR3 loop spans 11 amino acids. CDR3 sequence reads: CSAGTGEKLFF. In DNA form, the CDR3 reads TGCAGTGCTGGGACAGGGGAAAAACTGTTTTTT.

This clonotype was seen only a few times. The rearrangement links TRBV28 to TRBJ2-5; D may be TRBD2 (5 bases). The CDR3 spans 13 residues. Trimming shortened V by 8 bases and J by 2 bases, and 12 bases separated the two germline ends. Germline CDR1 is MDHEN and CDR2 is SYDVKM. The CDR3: CASYSERQETQYF. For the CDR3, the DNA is TGTGCCAGCTATAGCGAGCGGCAAGAGACCCAGTACTTC.

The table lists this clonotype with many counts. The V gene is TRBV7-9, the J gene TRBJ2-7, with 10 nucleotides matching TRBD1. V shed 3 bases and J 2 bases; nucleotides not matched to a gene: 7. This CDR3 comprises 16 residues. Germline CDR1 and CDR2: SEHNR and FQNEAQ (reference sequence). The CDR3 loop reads CASSFPRTGGPYEQYF. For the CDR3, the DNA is TGTGCCAGCAGCTTCCCACGGACAGGGGGGCCCTACGAGCAGTACTTC. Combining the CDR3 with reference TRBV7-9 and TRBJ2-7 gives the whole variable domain DTGVSQNPRHKITKRGQNVTFRCDPISEHNRLYWYRQTLGQGPEFLTYFQNEAQLEKSRLLSDRFSAERPKGSFSTLEIQRTEQGDSAMYLCASSFPRTGGPYEQYFGPGTRLTVT.

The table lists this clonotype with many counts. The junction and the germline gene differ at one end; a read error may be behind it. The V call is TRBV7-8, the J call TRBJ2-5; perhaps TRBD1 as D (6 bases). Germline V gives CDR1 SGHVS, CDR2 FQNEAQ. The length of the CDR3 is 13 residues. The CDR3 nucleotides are TGCGCCAGCAGCCTAGGGGGACAAGAGACCCAGTACTTC. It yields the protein CASSLGGQETQYF.

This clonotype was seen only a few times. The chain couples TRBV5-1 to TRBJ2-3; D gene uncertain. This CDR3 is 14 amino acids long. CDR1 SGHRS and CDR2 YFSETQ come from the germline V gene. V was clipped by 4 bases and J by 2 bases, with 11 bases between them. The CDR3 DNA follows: TGCGCCAGCAGCCAACCACCTGACACAGATACGCAGTATTTT. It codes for CASSQPPDTDTQYF.

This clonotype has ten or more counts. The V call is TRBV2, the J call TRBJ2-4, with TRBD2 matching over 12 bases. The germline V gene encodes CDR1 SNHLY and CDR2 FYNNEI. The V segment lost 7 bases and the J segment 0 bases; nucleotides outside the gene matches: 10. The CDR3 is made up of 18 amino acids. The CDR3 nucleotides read TGTGCCAGCAAAGATCGACTAGCGGGGGCCCTAGCCAAAAACATTCAGTACTTC. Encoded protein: CASKDRLAGALAKNIQYF.

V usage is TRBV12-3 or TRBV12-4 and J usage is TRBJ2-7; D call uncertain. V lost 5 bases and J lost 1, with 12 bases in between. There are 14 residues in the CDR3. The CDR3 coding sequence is TGTGCCAGCAGTAATTCGGACGGATCCTACGAGCAGTACTTC. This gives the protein CASSNSDGSYEQYF.

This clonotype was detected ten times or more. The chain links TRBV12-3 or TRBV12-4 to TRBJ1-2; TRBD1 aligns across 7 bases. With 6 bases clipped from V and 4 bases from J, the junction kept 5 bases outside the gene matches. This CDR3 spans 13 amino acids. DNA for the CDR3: TGTGCCAGCAGCGAGACAGGGACCTATGGCTACACCTTC. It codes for CASSETGTYGYTF.

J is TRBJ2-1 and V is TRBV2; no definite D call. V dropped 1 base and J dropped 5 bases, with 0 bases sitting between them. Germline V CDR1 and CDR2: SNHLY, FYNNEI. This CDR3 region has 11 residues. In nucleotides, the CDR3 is TGTGCCAGCAGTGAAGACAATGAGCAGTTCTTC. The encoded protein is CASSEDNEQFF.

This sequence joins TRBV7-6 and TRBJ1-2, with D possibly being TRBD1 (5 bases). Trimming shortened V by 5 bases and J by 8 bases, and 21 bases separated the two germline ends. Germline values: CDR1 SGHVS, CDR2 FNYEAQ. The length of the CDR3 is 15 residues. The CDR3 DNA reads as TGTGCCAGCAGCACCCTGGCGGGATCTGGGGCGGGCTACACCTTC. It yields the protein CASSTLAGSGAGYTF. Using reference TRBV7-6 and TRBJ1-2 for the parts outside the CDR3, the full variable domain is GAGVSQSPRYKVTKRGQDVALRCDPISGHVSLYWYRQALGQGPEFLTYFNYEAQQDKSGLPNDRFSAERPEGSISTLTIQRTEQRDSAMYRCASSTLAGSGAGYTFGSGTRLTVV.

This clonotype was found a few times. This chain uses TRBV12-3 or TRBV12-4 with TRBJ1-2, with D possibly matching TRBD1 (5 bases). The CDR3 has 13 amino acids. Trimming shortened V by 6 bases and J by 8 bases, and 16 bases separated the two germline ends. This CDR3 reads CASSQGGHGGYTF. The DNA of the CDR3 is TGTGCCAGCAGCCAGGGCGGTCATGGAGGCTACACCTTC.

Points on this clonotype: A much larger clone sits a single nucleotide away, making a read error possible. CDR3 nucleotide sequence: TGTGCCAGCAGCGCGGTGAACACTGAAGCTTTCTTT. Translated, it gives CASSAVNTEAFF. The genes are TRBV2 and TRBJ1-1; D gene unclear. Trimming took off 6 bases at V and 0 bases at J, with 5 bases between the two ends. The CDR3 loop spans 12 amino acids. Germline CDR1 and CDR2: SNHLY and FYNNEI.

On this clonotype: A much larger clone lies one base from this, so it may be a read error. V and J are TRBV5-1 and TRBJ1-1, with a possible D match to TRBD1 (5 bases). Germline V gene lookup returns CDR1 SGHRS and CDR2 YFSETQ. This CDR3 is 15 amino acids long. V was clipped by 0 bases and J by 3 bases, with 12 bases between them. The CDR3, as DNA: TGCGCCAGCAGCTTGGCGGGCCTAGGGGACACTGAAGCTTTCTTT. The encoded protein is CASSLAGLGDTEAFF.

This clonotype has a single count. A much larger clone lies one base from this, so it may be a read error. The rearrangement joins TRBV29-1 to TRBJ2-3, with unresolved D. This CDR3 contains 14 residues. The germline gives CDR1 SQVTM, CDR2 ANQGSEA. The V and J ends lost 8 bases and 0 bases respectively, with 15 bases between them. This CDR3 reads CSHLWDLSTDTQYF. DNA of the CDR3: TGCAGCCATCTATGGGATCTTAGCACAGATACGCAGTATTTT.

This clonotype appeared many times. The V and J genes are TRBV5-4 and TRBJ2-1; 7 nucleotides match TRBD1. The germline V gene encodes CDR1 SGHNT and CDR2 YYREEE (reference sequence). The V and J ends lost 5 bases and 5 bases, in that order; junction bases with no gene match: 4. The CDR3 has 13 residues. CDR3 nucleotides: TGTGCCAGCAGGTGGGACAGCCACAATGAGCAGTTCTTC. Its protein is CASRWDSHNEQFF.

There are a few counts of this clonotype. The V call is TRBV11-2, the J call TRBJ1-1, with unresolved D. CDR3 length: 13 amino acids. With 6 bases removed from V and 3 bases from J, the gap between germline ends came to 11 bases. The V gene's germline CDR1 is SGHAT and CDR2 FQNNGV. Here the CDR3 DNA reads TGTGCCAGCAGTTGGGGTATAGACACTGAAGCTTTCTTT. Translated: CASSWGIDTEAFF.

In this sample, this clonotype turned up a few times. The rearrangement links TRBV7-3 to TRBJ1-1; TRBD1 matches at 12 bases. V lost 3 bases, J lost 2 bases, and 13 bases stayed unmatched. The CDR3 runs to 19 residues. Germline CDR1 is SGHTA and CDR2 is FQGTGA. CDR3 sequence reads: CASSFGTGGRVVDNTEAFF. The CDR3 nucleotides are TGTGCCAGCAGCTTCGGGACAGGGGGCAGAGTTGTTGACAACACTGAAGCTTTCTTT.

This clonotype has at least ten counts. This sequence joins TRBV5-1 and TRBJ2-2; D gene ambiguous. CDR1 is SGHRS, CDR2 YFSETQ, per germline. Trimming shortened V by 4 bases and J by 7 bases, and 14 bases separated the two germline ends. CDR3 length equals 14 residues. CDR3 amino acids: CASSKGQEIGELFF. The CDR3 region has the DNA TGCGCCAGCAGCAAGGGTCAGGAAATCGGGGAGCTGTTTTTT.

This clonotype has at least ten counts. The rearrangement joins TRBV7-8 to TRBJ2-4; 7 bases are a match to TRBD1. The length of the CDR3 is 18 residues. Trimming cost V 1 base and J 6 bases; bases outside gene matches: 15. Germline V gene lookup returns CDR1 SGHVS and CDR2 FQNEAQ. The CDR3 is CASSLGQGAMFLGNIQYF. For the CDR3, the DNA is TGTGCCAGCAGCTTAGGACAGGGCGCTATGTTCTTGGGAAACATTCAGTACTTC.

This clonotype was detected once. This CDR3 is CASRTRGPAYEQYF. CDR3 bases: TGTGCCAGCAGAACCAGGGGCCCCGCCTACGAGCAGTACTTC. The chain is built from TRBV12-3 or TRBV12-4 and TRBJ2-7; tentatively, D is TRBD1 (6 bases). Trimming pared 6 bases from V and 2 bases from J, leaving 14 bases between. The CDR3 loop spans 14 amino acids.

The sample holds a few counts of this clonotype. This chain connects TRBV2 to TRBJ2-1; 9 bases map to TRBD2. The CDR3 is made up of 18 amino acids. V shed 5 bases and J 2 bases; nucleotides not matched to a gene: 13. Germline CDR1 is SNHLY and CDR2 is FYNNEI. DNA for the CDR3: TGTGCCAGCAGTCGACTAGCGGCGTCCTATAGGACCTACAATGAGCAGTTCTTC. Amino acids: CASSRLAASYRTYNEQFF.

The CDR3 DNA reads as TGTGCCACCAGCAGAGATCTTCCGACATCGAACACTGAAGCTTTCTTT. Translating it yields CATSRDLPTSNTEAFF. The chain recombines TRBV15 with TRBJ1-1; the D is unclear. Germline assignment: CDR1 LNHNV and CDR2 YYDKDF (reference sequence). Deletions cut 0 bases from V and 1 base from J, with 12 bases between. The CDR3 loop spans 16 amino acids.

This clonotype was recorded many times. The CDR3 DNA reads TGTGCCAGCAGCCTGAACCCGGGGGCCGGTACTGAAGCTTTCTTT. It yields the protein CASSLNPGAGTEAFF. This rearrangement joins TRBV7-2 to TRBJ1-1, with D possibly TRBD1 on 6 matching bases. From germline, CDR1 is SGHTA and CDR2 FQGNSA. The CDR3 contains 15 residues. V was pared by 5 bases and J by 5 bases, with 18 bases between.

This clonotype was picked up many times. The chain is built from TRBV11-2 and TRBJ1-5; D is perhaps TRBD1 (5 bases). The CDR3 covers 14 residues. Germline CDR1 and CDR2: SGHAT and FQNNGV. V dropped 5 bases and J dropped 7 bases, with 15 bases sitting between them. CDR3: CASSLAQGVQPQHF. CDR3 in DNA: TGTGCCAGCAGCCTCGCCCAAGGGGTACAGCCCCAGCATTTT.

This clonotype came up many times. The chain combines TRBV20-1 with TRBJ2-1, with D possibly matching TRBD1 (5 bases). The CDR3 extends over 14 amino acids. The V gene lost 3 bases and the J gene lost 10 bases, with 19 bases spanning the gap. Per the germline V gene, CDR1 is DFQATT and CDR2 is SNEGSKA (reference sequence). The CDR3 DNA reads TGCAGTGCTAGCCCGGTGACAGCTTTCCGGGAGCAGTTCTTC. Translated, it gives CSASPVTAFREQFF.